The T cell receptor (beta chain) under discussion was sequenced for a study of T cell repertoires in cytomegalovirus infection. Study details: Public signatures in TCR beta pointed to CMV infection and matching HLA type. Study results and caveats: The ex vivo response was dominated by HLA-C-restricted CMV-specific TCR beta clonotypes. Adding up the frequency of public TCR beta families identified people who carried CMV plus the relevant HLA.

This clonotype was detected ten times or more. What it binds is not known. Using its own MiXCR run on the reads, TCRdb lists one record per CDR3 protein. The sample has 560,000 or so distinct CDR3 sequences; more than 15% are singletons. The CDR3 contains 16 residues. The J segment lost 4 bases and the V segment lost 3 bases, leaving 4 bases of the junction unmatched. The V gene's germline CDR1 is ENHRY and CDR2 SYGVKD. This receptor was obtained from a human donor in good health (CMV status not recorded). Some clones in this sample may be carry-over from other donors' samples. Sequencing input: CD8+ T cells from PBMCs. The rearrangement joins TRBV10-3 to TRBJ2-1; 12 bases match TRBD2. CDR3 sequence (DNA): TGTGCCATCAGTGACCCCACTAGCGGGGGGTACAATGAGCAGTTCTTC. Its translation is CAISDPTSGGYNEQFF.